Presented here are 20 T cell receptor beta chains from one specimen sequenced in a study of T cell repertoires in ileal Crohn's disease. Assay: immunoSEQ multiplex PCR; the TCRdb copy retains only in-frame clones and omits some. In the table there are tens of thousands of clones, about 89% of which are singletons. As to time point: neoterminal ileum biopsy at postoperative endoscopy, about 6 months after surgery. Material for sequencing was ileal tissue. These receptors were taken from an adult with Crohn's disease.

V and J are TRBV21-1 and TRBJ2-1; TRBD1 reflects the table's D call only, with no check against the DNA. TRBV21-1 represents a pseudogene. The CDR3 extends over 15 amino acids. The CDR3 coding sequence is TGTGCCAGCGGGAAACCGGGACAGATCTACAATGAGCAGTTCTTC. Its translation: CASGKPGQIYNEQFF.

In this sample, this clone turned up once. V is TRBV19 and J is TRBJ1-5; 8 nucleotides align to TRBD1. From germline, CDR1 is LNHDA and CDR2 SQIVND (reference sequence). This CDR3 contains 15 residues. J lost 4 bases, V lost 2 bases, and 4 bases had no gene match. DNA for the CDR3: TGTGCCAGTAGTATACGGACAGGGTTGAATCAGCCCCAGCATTTT. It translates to CASSIRTGLNQPQHF.

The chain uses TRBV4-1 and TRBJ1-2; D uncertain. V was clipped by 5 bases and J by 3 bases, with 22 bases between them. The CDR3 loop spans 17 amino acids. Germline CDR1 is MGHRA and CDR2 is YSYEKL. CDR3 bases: TGCGCCAGCAGCTCCTGGGTTGGGTTTCAGGCTGACTATGGCTACACCTTC. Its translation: CASSSWVGFQADYGYTF.

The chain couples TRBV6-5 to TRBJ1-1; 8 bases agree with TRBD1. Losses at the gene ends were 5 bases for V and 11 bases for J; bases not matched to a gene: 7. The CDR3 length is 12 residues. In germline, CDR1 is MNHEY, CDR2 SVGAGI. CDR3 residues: CASSEQTGEAFF. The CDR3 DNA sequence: TGTGCCAGCAGTGAACAGACAGGGGAGGCTTTCTTT.

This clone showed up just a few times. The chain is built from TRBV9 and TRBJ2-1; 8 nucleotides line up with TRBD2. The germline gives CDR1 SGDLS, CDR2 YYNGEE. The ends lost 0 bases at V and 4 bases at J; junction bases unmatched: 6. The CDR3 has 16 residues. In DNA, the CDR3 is TGTGCCAGCAGCGTAGCCATTGGCGGGAGGTACAATGAGCAGTTCTTC. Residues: CASSVAIGGRYNEQFF.

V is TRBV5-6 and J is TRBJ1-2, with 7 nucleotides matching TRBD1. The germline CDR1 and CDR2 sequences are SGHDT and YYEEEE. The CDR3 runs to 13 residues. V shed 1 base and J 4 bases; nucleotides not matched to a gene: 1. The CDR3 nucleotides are TGTGCCAGCAGCTTGAACAGGGGCTATGGCTACACCTTC. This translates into CASSLNRGYGYTF. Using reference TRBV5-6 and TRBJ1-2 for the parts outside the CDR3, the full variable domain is DAGVTQSPTHLIKTRGQQVTLRCSPKSGHDTVSWYQQALGQGPQFIFQYYEEEERQRGNFPDRFSGHQFPNYSSELNVNALLLGDSALYLCASSLNRGYGYTFGSGTRLTVV.

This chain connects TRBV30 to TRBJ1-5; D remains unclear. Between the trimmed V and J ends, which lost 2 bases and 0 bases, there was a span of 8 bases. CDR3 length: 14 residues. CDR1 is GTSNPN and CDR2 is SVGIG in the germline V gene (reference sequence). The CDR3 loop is CAWSPDYSNQPQHF. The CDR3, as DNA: TGTGCCTGGAGTCCGGACTATAGCAATCAGCCCCAGCATTTT.

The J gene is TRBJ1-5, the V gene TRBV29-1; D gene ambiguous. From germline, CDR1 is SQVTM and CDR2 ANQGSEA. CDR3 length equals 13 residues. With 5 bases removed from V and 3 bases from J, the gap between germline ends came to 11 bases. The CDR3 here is CSVSDGNNQPQHF. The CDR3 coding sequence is TGCAGCGTTTCGGACGGGAACAATCAGCCCCAGCATTTT.

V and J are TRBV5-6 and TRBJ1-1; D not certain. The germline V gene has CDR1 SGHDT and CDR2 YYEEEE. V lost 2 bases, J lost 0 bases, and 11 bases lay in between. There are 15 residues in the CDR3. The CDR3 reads CASSFDAEMNTEAFF. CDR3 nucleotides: TGTGCCAGCAGCTTTGATGCGGAGATGAACACTGAAGCTTTCTTT.

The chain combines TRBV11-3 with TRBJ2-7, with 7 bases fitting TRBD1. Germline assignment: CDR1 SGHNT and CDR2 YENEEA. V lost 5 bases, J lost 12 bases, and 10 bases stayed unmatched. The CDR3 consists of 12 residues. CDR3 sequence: CASSIRTGSPYF. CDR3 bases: TGTGCCAGCAGCATCAGGACAGGATCCCCGTACTTC.

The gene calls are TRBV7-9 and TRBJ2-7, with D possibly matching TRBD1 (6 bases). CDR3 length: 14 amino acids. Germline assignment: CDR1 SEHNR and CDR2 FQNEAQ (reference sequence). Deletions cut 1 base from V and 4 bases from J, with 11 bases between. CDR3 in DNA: TGTGCCAGCAGCTTAGTTGGCCAGGGGTACGAGCAGTACTTC. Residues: CASSLVGQGYEQYF.

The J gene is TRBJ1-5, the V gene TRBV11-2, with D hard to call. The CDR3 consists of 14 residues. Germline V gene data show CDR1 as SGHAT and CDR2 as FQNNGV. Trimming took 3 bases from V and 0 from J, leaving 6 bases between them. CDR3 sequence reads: CASSFGYSNQPQHF. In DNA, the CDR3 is TGTGCCAGCAGCTTCGGGTATAGCAATCAGCCCCAGCATTTT.

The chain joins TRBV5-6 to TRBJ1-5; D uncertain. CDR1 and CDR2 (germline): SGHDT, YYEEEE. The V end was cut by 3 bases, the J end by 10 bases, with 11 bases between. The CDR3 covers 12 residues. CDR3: CASSSRTNPQHF. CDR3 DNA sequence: TGTGCCAGCAGCTCTCGGACTAATCCCCAGCATTTT.

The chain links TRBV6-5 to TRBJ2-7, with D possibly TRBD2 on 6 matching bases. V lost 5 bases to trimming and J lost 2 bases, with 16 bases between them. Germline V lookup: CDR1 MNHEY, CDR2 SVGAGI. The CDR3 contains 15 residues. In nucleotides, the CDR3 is TGTGCCAGCAGTGTCGTGGCGGAGGGGACCTACGAGCAGTACTTC. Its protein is CASSVVAEGTYEQYF.

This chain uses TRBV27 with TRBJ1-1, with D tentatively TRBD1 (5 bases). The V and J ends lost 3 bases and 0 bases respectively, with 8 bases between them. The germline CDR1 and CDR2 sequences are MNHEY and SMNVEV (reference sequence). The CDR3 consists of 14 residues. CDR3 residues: CASSFAGMNTEAFF. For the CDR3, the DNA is TGTGCCAGCAGTTTCGCAGGGATGAACACTGAAGCTTTCTTT.

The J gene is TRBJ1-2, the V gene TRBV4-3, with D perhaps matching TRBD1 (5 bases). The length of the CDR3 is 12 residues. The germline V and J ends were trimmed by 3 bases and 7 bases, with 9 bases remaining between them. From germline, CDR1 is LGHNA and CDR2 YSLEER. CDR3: CASSHGGSGYTF. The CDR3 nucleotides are TGCGCCAGCAGCCACGGGGGAAGTGGCTACACCTTC.

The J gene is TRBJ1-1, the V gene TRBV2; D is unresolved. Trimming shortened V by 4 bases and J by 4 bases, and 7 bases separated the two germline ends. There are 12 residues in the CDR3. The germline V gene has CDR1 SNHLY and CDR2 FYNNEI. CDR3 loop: CASSGGGTEAFF. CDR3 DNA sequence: TGTGCCAGCAGTGGGGGAGGCACTGAAGCTTTCTTT.

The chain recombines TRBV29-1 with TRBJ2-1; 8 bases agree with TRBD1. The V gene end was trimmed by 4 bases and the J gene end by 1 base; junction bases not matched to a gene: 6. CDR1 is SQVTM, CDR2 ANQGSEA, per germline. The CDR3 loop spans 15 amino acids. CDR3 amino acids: CSVAGGRLSYNEQFF. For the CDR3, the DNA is TGCAGCGTTGCAGGGGGCCGTTTATCCTACAATGAGCAGTTCTTC.

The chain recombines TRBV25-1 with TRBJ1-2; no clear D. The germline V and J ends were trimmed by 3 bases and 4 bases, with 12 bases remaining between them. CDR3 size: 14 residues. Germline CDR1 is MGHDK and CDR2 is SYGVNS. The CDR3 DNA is TGTGCCAGCAGTGATGGAGGTGGTTTCTATGGCTACACCTTC. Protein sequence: CASSDGGGFYGYTF.

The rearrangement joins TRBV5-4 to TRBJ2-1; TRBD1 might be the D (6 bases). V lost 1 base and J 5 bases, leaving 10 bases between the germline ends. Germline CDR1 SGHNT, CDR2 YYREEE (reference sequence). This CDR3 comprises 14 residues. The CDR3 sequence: CASSLPGTNNEQFF. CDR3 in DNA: TGTGCCAGCAGCTTGCCCGGGACAAACAATGAGCAGTTCTTC.